This T cell receptor (beta chain) was retrieved from a study of T cell responses to AZD1222 COVID-19 vaccine. Study-wide findings and caveats: A mostly white British donor set with more females was recruited, and clonal diversity was possibly underestimated.

Pooling covered second doses at about 4 or about 12 weeks. As to this clone: Its antigen is currently unknown.

Clones were read by immunoSEQ multiplex PCR, and TCRdb kept only the in-frame ones, dropping some. This sample carries 250,000 to 300,000 clones, about 94% of them seen once, and the ten largest clones take 0.55%. Trimming took 7 bases from V and 6 from J, leaving 10 bases between them. This CDR3 has 13 amino acids. The clonotype was recovered from an adult who received the AZD1222 COVID-19 vaccine. The chain carries TRBV12-3 or TRBV12-4 and TRBJ1-6, with a possible D match to TRBD1 (6 bases). The sample was peripheral blood, taken 28 days after the second AZD1222 dose. The CDR3 DNA follows: TGTGCCAGCACAGGGGCCTCTAATTCACCCCTCCACTTT. Translation: CASTGASNSPLHF.